This TCR beta chain stems from a study of technical replicates of blood from a few donors. Sequenced by immunoSEQ multiplex PCR; TCRdb stores in-frame clones only, minus some. This sample yields approximately 85,000 clones, of which roughly 94% are seen a single time; 0.27% belongs to the top ten. The sequenced sample was T cells isolated from PBMCs. The receptor was isolated from a human donor in good health.

CDR3 sequence (DNA): TGTGCCGCCACGGGCGGGGGGGACTTAACCGAGCAGTTCTTC. Protein product: CAATGGGDLTEQFF. This rearrangement joins TRBV25-1 to TRBJ2-1; 9 bases map to TRBD2. The V and J ends lost 11 bases and 10 bases, in that order; junction bases with no gene match: 15. The CDR3 consists of 14 residues. Germline values: CDR1 MGHDK, CDR2 SYGVNS.